What follows describes a single TCR beta chain. Its antigen is still unknown. The sample's treatment: roughly 20 received Ad26.COV2.S at low or high dose, single or two shots; roughly five received placebo; per-sample allocation not given. Sampling happened 63 days after the first vaccine or placebo injection. Ad26.COV2.S expressed prefusion-stabilized spike from the original Wuhan strain. Profiled with immunoSEQ multiplex PCR; TCRdb holds only in-frame clones, not every one. The table has about 350,000 clones, roughly 91% seen once. This entry belongs to a study of Ad26.COV2.S vaccination and SARS-CoV-2 variants. Turning to the study itself: Each vaccinee took Ad26.COV2.S intramuscularly, once or twice 56 days apart. Findings and limits, study-wide: Researchers cautioned that TCR breadth and depth analyses may have underestimated total T cell responses.

Specimen: peripheral blood, collected in a trial of Ad26.COV2.S vaccine versus placebo. This receptor was obtained from a person aged 18 to 65 who received the Ad26.COV2.S COVID-19 vaccine or a placebo.

The CDR3 loop is CSVEGTSGSHLSYNEQFF. CDR3 nucleotide sequence: TGCAGCGTTGAAGGGACTAGCGGGAGCCACCTCTCCTACAATGAGCAGTTCTTC. The chain employs TRBV29-1 and TRBJ2-1; 13 positions agree with TRBD2. The ends lost 1 base at V and 0 bases at J; junction bases unmatched: 6. CDR1 is SQVTM and CDR2 is ANQGSEA in the germline V gene. The CDR3 contains 18 residues.